Listed here are 18 T cell receptor beta chains from one sample, sequenced in a study of early T cells in non-severe SARS-CoV-2 infection. MiXCR was run by TCRdb on the 5' RACE reads, yielding one entry per CDR3 protein. This repertoire shows 30,000 or so distinct CDR3 sequences, 3% to 5% found once; its top ten account for approximately 8%. Specimen: whole blood. These receptors all stem from an adult who was a healthcare worker with PCR-confirmed SARS-CoV-2 infection or an uninfected control (not recorded which).

The chain employs TRBV11-2 and TRBJ2-2; no reliable D call. Germline CDR1 and CDR2: SGHAT and FQNNGV. CDR3 length equals 17 residues. Trimming took 2 bases from V and 0 from J, leaving 13 bases between them. In nucleotides, the CDR3 is TGTGCCAGCAGCTTATATAGGGTAACATCGAACACCGGGGAGCTGTTTTTT. Its protein product is CASSLYRVTSNTGELFF.

Ten or more counts support this clonotype. V is TRBV5-1 and J is TRBJ2-2; D possibly matches TRBD1 or TRBD2 (6 bases each). This CDR3 region has 16 residues. The V and J ends lost 2 bases and 2 bases respectively, with 13 bases between them. Germline lookup yields CDR1 SGHRS and CDR2 YFSETQ. The CDR3 DNA is TGCGCCAGCAGCTTTGGCCCCGGGGGCAACACCGGGGAGCTGTTTTTT. This sequence encodes CASSFGPGGNTGELFF.

This clonotype occurred many times. The rearrangement links TRBV29-1 to TRBJ1-4, with 11 bases matching TRBD1. From germline, CDR1 is SQVTM and CDR2 ANQGSEA. This CDR3 has 13 residues. With 7 bases clipped from V and 7 bases from J, the junction kept 5 bases outside the gene matches. The CDR3: CSGRTGGGEKLFF. DNA of the CDR3: TGCAGCGGGCGGACAGGGGGCGGTGAAAAACTGTTTTTT.

This clonotype was seen ten or more times. This chain uses TRBV18 with TRBJ2-5; 11 bases agree with TRBD2. Germline V lookup: CDR1 KGHSH, CDR2 LQKENI. The CDR3 has 17 amino acids. V lost 3 bases, J lost 2 bases, and 8 bases stayed unmatched. CDR3 region: CASSPLSSGGYQETQYF. In DNA, the CDR3 is TGTGCCAGCTCACCTTTATCTAGCGGGGGGTATCAAGAGACCCAGTACTTC.

This clonotype was detected many times. J is TRBJ2-7 and V is TRBV30; maybe TRBD2 (5 bases). The germline CDR1 and CDR2 sequences are GTSNPN and SVGIG (reference sequence). V was clipped by 6 bases and J by 2 bases, with 20 bases between them. The CDR3 consists of 15 residues. CDR3 nucleotide sequence: TGTGCCTGCGCCTATAGCAGCGGTTCCACCTACGAGCAGTACTTC. Residues: CACAYSSGSTYEQYF.

The table lists this clonotype with many counts. V is TRBV6-6 and J is TRBJ2-4, with TRBD1 as a possible D gene (5 bases). V shed 2 bases and J shed 0 bases, with 5 bases lying between them. Germline CDR1 reads MNHNY; CDR2 reads SVGAGI (reference sequence). There are 14 residues in the CDR3. The CDR3 loop is CASSYDRAKNIQYF. For the CDR3, the DNA is TGTGCCAGCAGTTACGACAGAGCCAAAAACATTCAGTACTTC.

The chain links TRBV7-6 to TRBJ2-3; 7 bases map to TRBD2. CDR1 is SGHVS, CDR2 FNYEAQ, per germline. The CDR3 has 15 amino acids. With V trimmed by 1 base and J by 2 bases, 3 bases remained unmatched. CDR3 protein: CASSLGSGVTDTQYF. As DNA, the CDR3 is TGTGCCAGCAGCTTAGGCAGCGGGGTCACAGATACGCAGTATTTT.

At least ten counts were recorded for this clonotype. This chain uses TRBV12-3 or TRBV12-4 with TRBJ2-1, with TRBD2 matching over 10 bases. The CDR3 contains 16 residues. V shed 3 bases and J 4 bases; nucleotides not matched to a gene: 6. The CDR3 nucleotides read TGTGCCAGCAGTTTTTGGGTAGCGGGGGGATACAATGAGCAGTTCTTC. It is translated as CASSFWVAGGYNEQFF.

In this sample, this clonotype turned up many times. J is TRBJ1-5 and V is TRBV20-1, with a tentative D call TRBD1 (6 bases). CDR3 size: 15 residues. The V gene's germline CDR1 is DFQATT and CDR2 SNEGSKA (reference sequence). V shed 3 bases and J shed 3 bases, with 15 bases lying between them. The CDR3: CSASSLQGLNQPQHF. The DNA for the CDR3 is TGCAGTGCTAGTTCCCTACAGGGTCTCAATCAGCCCCAGCATTTT.

This clonotype has a count of ten or more. The chain links TRBV7-2 to TRBJ2-2; D uncertain. Germline V CDR1 and CDR2: SGHTA, FQGNSA. V was pared by 0 bases and J by 4 bases, with 12 bases between. CDR3 length: 16 residues. The CDR3 region has the DNA TGTGCCAGCAGCTTAGCGCCTGCTGAAGTCACCGGGGAGCTGTTTTTT. Residues: CASSLAPAEVTGELFF.

This clonotype was recorded many times. The chain joins TRBV7-9 to TRBJ1-1; the D gene is possibly TRBD1 (6 bases). Germline CDR1 SEHNR, CDR2 FQNEAQ (reference sequence). CDR3 length equals 16 residues. V was shortened by 5 bases and J by 1 base, with 17 bases between the two germline ends. DNA for the CDR3: TGTGCCAGCAGCCAGAGGGGGGCGGGTTCGAACACTGAAGCTTTCTTT. It is translated as CASSQRGAGSNTEAFF.

This clonotype was seen ten or more times. J is TRBJ1-2 and V is TRBV6-5, with TRBD1 matching over 7 bases. V dropped 5 bases and J dropped 7; count of bases not matched to a gene: 4. Germline loops: CDR1 MNHEY, CDR2 SVGAGI. The CDR3 has 12 amino acids. This CDR3 reads CASSQGGSGYTF. The CDR3 region has the DNA TGTGCCAGCAGTCAAGGGGGCTCTGGCTACACCTTC.

The sample holds many counts of this clonotype. The chain joins TRBV7-2 to TRBJ1-3, with 8 bases fitting TRBD1. CDR1 is SGHTA and CDR2 is FQGNSA in the germline V gene. This CDR3 is built from 15 residues. Germline trimming cut 8 bases from V and 1 base from J; bases unmatched to any gene: 7. CDR3 sequence reads: CASGVRGQSGNTIYF. The CDR3 DNA is TGTGCCAGCGGAGTCAGGGGGCAATCTGGAAACACCATATATTTT.

This clonotype occurred many times. CDR3 nucleotides: TGTGCCAGCCGATGTCGGGTGGCGGGTGACTACAATGAGCAGTTCTTC. Its translation: CASRCRVAGDYNEQFF. The gene calls are TRBV21-1 and TRBJ2-1; the DNA was not used to check the table's D call, TRBD2. TRBV21-1 constitutes a pseudogene. The CDR3 is 16 residues long.

This clonotype was counted many times. V is TRBV9 and J is TRBJ2-2; D unclear. Trimming stripped 0 bases from V and 4 bases from J, with 7 bases between. The CDR3 has 14 amino acids. CDR1 and CDR2 (germline): SGDLS, YYNGEE. CDR3: CASSVVGSTGELFF. CDR3 coding DNA: TGTGCCAGCAGCGTAGTGGGCAGCACCGGGGAGCTGTTTTTT.

This clonotype was found many times. V usage is TRBV19 and J usage is TRBJ2-1; 13 nucleotides line up with TRBD2. Trimming cost V 5 bases and J 8 bases; bases outside gene matches: 3. Germline CDR1 LNHDA, CDR2 SQIVND (reference sequence). CDR3 size: 14 residues. The CDR3 nucleotides are TGTGCCAGTAGTTTAGGACTAGCGGGAGATGAGCAGTTCTTC. This translates into CASSLGLAGDEQFF.

Ten or more counts support this clonotype. The chain links TRBV3-1 to TRBJ2-4, with D perhaps matching TRBD1 or TRBD2 (5 bases each). The CDR3 consists of 15 residues. V dropped 1 base and J dropped 9 bases, with 16 bases sitting between them. The germline CDR1 and CDR2 sequences are LGHDT and YNNKEL (reference sequence). The CDR3 reads CASSQGVGTEGIQYF. The DNA of the CDR3 is TGTGCCAGCAGCCAAGGAGTAGGGACCGAAGGCATTCAGTACTTC.

This clonotype was seen repeatedly, ten times or more. The J gene is TRBJ2-4, the V gene TRBV11-3; tentatively, D is TRBD1 or TRBD2 (5 bases each). The CDR3 runs to 18 residues. Per germline, CDR1 SGHNT and CDR2 YENEEA. Trimming shortened V by 5 bases and J by 4 bases, and 24 bases separated the two germline ends. The chain's CDR3 is CASSPGPPVMSGKNIQYF. CDR3 nucleotide sequence: TGTGCCAGCAGCCCGGGACCTCCAGTGATGTCCGGTAAAAACATTCAGTACTTC. The entire variable domain, with the rest obtained from reference TRBV11-3 and TRBJ2-4, is as follows: EAGVVQSPRYKIIEKKQPVAFWCNPISGHNTLYWYLQNLGQGPELLIRYENEEAVDDSQLPKDRFSAERLKGVDSTLKIQPAELGDSAVYLCASSPGPPVMSGKNIQYFGAGTRLSVL.